The 21 T cell receptor beta chains listed next were all sequenced from one sample in a study of T cell repertoires in cytomegalovirus infection. TCRdb reanalysed the reads using MiXCR and keeps one entry per CDR3 protein. The table has about 920,000 distinct CDR3 sequences, roughly 30% seen once. No antigen is known for these receptors. Material: cultured CD8+ T cells from PBMCs, obtained from culture after CMV antigen stimulation. The source is a human donor in good health (CMV status not recorded). Some clones in this sample may be carry-over from other donors' samples.

The chain couples TRBV6-2 or TRBV6-3 to TRBJ2-7; 7 bases fit TRBD1. Germline assignment: CDR1 MNHEY and CDR2 SVGEGT. The trim removed 0 bases at V and 5 bases at J, leaving 4 bases unmatched. The CDR3 spans 14 residues. In DNA form, the CDR3 reads TGTGCCAGCAGTTACTCGTCGACAGGGCACGAGCAGTACGTC. Translation gives CASSYSSTGHEQYV.

In DNA, the CDR3 is TGTGCCAGTAGTATAGTCAGGGATGGCAATCAGCCCCAGCATTTT. This sequence encodes CASSIVRDGNQPQHF. The chain is built from TRBV19 and TRBJ1-5; perhaps TRBD1 as D (5 bases). Germline V gene sequence: CDR1 LNHDA, CDR2 SQIVND (reference sequence). The CDR3 runs 15 residues. Trimming removed 1 base at V and 2 bases at J, with 9 bases between.

The chain has TRBV19 and TRBJ2-1, with unresolved D. This CDR3 region has 14 residues. Germline CDR1 LNHDA, CDR2 SQIVND (reference sequence). The V end lost 6 bases, the J end lost 4 bases, and 13 bases lay between the germline ends. CDR3 sequence: CASSLDDIYNEQFF. DNA for the CDR3: TGTGCCAGTAGCCTTGACGACATATACAATGAGCAGTTCTTC.

The chain links TRBV7-2 to TRBJ1-6, with a weak D call TRBD1 (5 bases). V was pared by 3 bases and J by 14 bases, with 8 bases between. CDR3 length equals 11 residues. Germline CDR1 reads SGHTA; CDR2 reads FQGNSA. The CDR3 DNA sequence: TGTGCCAGCAGCTTTGCGGGGGCCCTCCACTTT. Translated, it gives CASSFAGALHF.

In this sample, this clonotype turned up a few times. The chain carries TRBV5-6 and TRBJ2-5; D gene unclear. V was pared by 0 bases and J by 0 bases, with 9 bases between. The germline gives CDR1 SGHDT, CDR2 YYEEEE. The length of the CDR3 is 15 residues. CDR3: CASSLVELYQETQYF. The CDR3 nucleotides are TGTGCCAGCAGCTTGGTGGAGCTTTACCAAGAGACCCAGTACTTC.

This clonotype appeared a few times. The V call is TRBV11-2, the J call TRBJ2-1, with D possibly being TRBD1 or TRBD2 (6 bases each). CDR3 length: 15 amino acids. Germline V CDR1 and CDR2: SGHAT, FQNNGV. Trimming stripped 5 bases from V and 7 bases from J, with 18 bases between. The CDR3 nucleotides read TGTGCCAGCAGCAATCGGGGGCTAAGTGGGAATGAGCAGTTCTTC. The encoded protein is CASSNRGLSGNEQFF.

This clonotype was seen a handful of times. This chain uses TRBV27 with TRBJ1-4; D gene unclear. Trimming took 7 bases from V and 7 from J, leaving 13 bases between them. The CDR3 length is 13 residues. Per the germline V gene, CDR1 is MNHEY and CDR2 is SMNVEV (reference sequence). In DNA, the CDR3 is TGTGCCAGCACCAGGACTCCGTCTGAAAAACTGTTTTTT. Its protein product is CASTRTPSEKLFF.

V gene TRBV5-8 combines with J gene TRBJ2-5; D tentatively fits TRBD1 or TRBD2 (6 bases each). The CDR3 runs 16 residues. The germline V gene has CDR1 SGHTS and CDR2 YDEGEE. Deletions cut 7 bases from V and 0 bases from J, with 19 bases between. The DNA for the CDR3 is TGTGCCAGCGGGAAACAGGGAAGGAGGGACCAAGAGACCCAGTACTTC. Translating it yields CASGKQGRRDQETQYF.

J is TRBJ1-5 and V is TRBV4-3; 7 bases map to TRBD1. The CDR3 consists of 15 residues. The germline V gene encodes CDR1 LGHNA and CDR2 YSLEER. With V trimmed by 0 bases and J by 3 bases, 2 bases remained unmatched. The CDR3 spells CASSQDQGVNQPQHF. In DNA, the CDR3 is TGCGCCAGCAGCCAAGATCAGGGGGTCAATCAGCCCCAGCATTTT.

This clonotype was detected only a few times. The V and J genes are TRBV7-9 and TRBJ2-1; the D gene is possibly TRBD2 (9 bases). The V gene's germline CDR1 is SEHNR and CDR2 FQNEAQ (reference sequence). The CDR3 consists of 21 residues. V was trimmed by 8 bases and J by 2 bases, leaving 34 bases between them. CDR3 sequence: CASLGLRGGQAGTTTYNEQFF. For the CDR3, the DNA is TGTGCCAGCTTGGGACTGCGGGGGGGACAGGCCGGGACTACTACCTACAATGAGCAGTTCTTC.

This clonotype was detected many times. This chain connects TRBV6-6 to TRBJ2-5; 9 bases are shared with TRBD2. Germline lookup yields CDR1 MNHNY and CDR2 SVGAGI (reference sequence). V was clipped by 0 bases and J by 5 bases; unmatched bases: 1. The CDR3 sequence is 14 residues long. CDR3: CASSYSAGGETQYF. CDR3 in DNA: TGTGCCAGCAGTTACTCCGCGGGGGGGGAGACCCAGTACTTC.

This clonotype was detected a few times. The chain employs TRBV20-1 and TRBJ2-5; TRBD2 matches 7 bases. Germline V gene sequence: CDR1 DFQATT, CDR2 SNEGSKA (reference sequence). Trimming at V came to 5 bases and at J to 0 bases, leaving 6 bases not matched to a gene. This CDR3 is built from 14 residues. CDR3 loop: CSARIGRYQETQYF. CDR3 sequence (DNA): TGCAGTGCTCGCATCGGGAGGTACCAAGAGACCCAGTACTTC.

This clonotype was recorded a few times. The V gene is TRBV7-9, the J gene TRBJ1-5; no firm D call. The V gene lost 5 bases and the J gene lost 9 bases, with 17 bases spanning the gap. This CDR3 is built from 14 residues. Germline V lookup: CDR1 SEHNR, CDR2 FQNEAQ (reference sequence). CDR3 coding DNA: TGTGCCAGCAGCCGAGACGGGGTTGGCATGCCCCAGCATTTT. It translates to CASSRDGVGMPQHF.

The sample holds a few counts of this clonotype. The V gene is TRBV27, the J gene TRBJ1-2; D is unresolved. CDR1 is MNHEY, CDR2 SMNVEV, per germline (reference sequence). V was clipped by 0 bases and J by 4 bases, with 6 bases between them. The length of the CDR3 is 13 residues. Here the CDR3 DNA reads TGTGCCAGCAGTTTATCCCCTCCCTATGGCTACACCTTC. Protein: CASSLSPPYGYTF.

The rearrangement links TRBV12-3 or TRBV12-4 to TRBJ2-1, with D possibly being TRBD1 or TRBD2 (5 bases each). Trimming took off 10 bases at V and 6 bases at J, with 22 bases between the two ends. The length of the CDR3 is 15 residues. Written as DNA, the CDR3 is TGTGCCAACAGGCCCGGGACGAACCAGGTCAATGAGCAGTTCTTC. Its translation: CANRPGTNQVNEQFF.

This clonotype has just a few counts. The V call is TRBV7-4, the J call TRBJ2-7; D is undetermined. The CDR3 is 15 residues long. Germline values: CDR1 SGHVT, CDR2 SQSDAQ. V lost 5 bases and J lost 3, with 17 bases in between. The CDR3 DNA sequence: TGTGCCAGCAGCCAACGGAGTGCGCCTAGCTACGAGCAGTACTTC. It translates to CASSQRSAPSYEQYF.

As for this clonotype: This CDR3 is missing its conserved last phenylalanine or tryptophan, likely due to a read error. The V call is TRBV6-5, the J call TRBJ2-3; no firm D call. The CDR3 covers 15 residues. The germline CDR1 and CDR2 sequences are MNHEY and SVGAGI. Trimming cost V 6 bases and J 2 bases, with 15 bases left between them. This chain's CDR3 is CASRPQGWSTDTQYL. The CDR3 DNA follows: TGTGCCAGCAGACCGCAAGGGTGGTCCACAGATACGCAGTATTTA.

The chain combines TRBV7-9 with TRBJ1-1; no clear D. Trimming took 4 bases from V and 1 from J, leaving 10 bases between them. The CDR3 has 14 residues. Looked up from germline, CDR1 is SEHNR and CDR2 is FQNEAQ (reference sequence). The CDR3 sequence: CASSSTDGNTEAFF. The CDR3 region has the DNA TGTGCCAGCAGCTCCACTGACGGGAACACTGAAGCTTTCTTT.

This clonotype was seen a single time. This chain connects TRBV20-1 to TRBJ2-7; the D gene is possibly TRBD2 (6 bases). Germline loops: CDR1 DFQATT, CDR2 SNEGSKA (reference sequence). The CDR3 spans 14 residues. V shed 0 bases and J shed 6 bases, with 15 bases lying between them. In nucleotides, the CDR3 is TGCAGTGCTAGAGATTTAGGCAGGCGGGGCGAGCAGTACGTC. It translates to CSARDLGRRGEQYV.

At least ten counts were recorded for this clonotype. This sequence joins TRBV7-8 and TRBJ2-1; 9 positions agree with TRBD2. The CDR3 consists of 16 residues. The J segment lost 4 bases and the V segment lost 1 base, leaving 5 bases of the junction unmatched. Germline lookup yields CDR1 SGHVS and CDR2 FQNEAQ. Here the CDR3 reads CASSLGSSGVYNEQFF. The CDR3 DNA sequence: TGTGCCAGCAGCTTAGGATCTAGCGGGGTTTACAATGAGCAGTTCTTC.

This clonotype was detected a few times. The J gene is TRBJ1-2, the V gene TRBV7-9, with D hard to call. Trimming removed 5 bases at V and 8 bases at J, with 18 bases between. Germline V lookup: CDR1 SEHNR, CDR2 FQNEAQ (reference sequence). The CDR3 extends over 14 amino acids. The DNA for the CDR3 is TGTGCCAGCAGCGGTACACCGGAGGTCTTGGGCTACACCTTC. It is translated as CASSGTPEVLGYTF.